This T cell receptor beta chain was sequenced in a study of identifying expanded T cells in peripheral blood. Regarding the study as a whole: Variance in clone template counts between approximately two-week samples significantly increased with total template count across all healthy donors. About 1.2 clones differed between technical replicates, versus around 15 and 19 over time.

Profiled with immunoSEQ multiplex PCR; TCRdb holds only in-frame clones, not every one. The table includes about 82,000 clones, 70% to 90% detected once. The V gene's germline CDR1 is SEHNR and CDR2 FQNEAQ (reference sequence). The trim removed 6 bases at V and 7 bases at J, leaving 7 bases unmatched. This CDR3 spans 15 amino acids. This clone is a singleton in its sample. What it binds is not known. Healthy donors had no documented immune events, such as infections, while sampled. The source is a person aged 18 to 69 in good health. What was sequenced was blood. V is TRBV7-9 and J is TRBJ1-4; 11 nucleotides line up with TRBD1. The CDR3 spells CASSRTGTGGEKLFF. The CDR3 coding sequence is TGTGCCAGCAGTCGGACCGGGACAGGGGGTGAAAAACTGTTTTTT.